Presented here are 3 T cell receptor beta chains from one specimen sequenced in a study of cytomegalovirus exposure and HLA in healthy donors. Primers for the PCR totalled 60 Vbeta and 13 Jbeta. Sequencing used immunoSEQ multiplex PCR; TCRdb keeps in-frame clones, though not all of them. The sample lists 110,000 to 150,000 clones; around three quarters were seen once. Input material: PBMCs. The receptors come from a man aged 35-49 years in good health and CMV-seronegative.

V usage is TRBV18 and J usage is TRBJ2-2; unclear D gene. Trimming stripped 1 base from V and 0 bases from J, with 12 bases between. The CDR3 extends over 17 amino acids. In germline, CDR1 is KGHSH, CDR2 LQKENI. Written as DNA, the CDR3 is TGTGCCAGCTCACCACAGTTTGCTGGAGCGAACACCGGGGAGCTGTTTTTT. It specifies CASSPQFAGANTGELFF. Drawing the rest from reference TRBV18 and TRBJ2-2, the complete variable domain is NAGVMQNPRHLVRRRGQEARLRCSPMKGHSHVYWYRQLPEEGLKFMVYLQKENIIDESGMPKERFSAEFPKEGPSILRIQQVVRGDSAAYFCASSPQFAGANTGELFFGEGSRLTVL.

The genes are TRBV2 and TRBJ2-7; TRBD2 agrees at 12 bases. CDR1 SNHLY and CDR2 FYNNEI come from the germline V gene. The CDR3 is made up of 15 amino acids. Unmatched junction bases numbered 9, after V lost 6 bases and J lost 6 bases. In nucleotides, the CDR3 is TGTGCCAGCAGAGCTAGCGGGAGGGCCCTTTCCGAGCAGTACTTC. Translated: CASRASGRALSEQYF. Combining the CDR3 with reference TRBV2 and TRBJ2-7 gives the whole variable domain EPEVTQTPSHQVTQMGQEVILRCVPISNHLYFYWYRQILGQKVEFLVSFYNNEISEKSEIFDDQFSVERPDGSNFTLKIRSTKLEDSAMYFCASRASGRALSEQYFGPGTRLTVT.

V is TRBV9 and J is TRBJ1-1, with no clear D. Looked up from germline, CDR1 is SGDLS and CDR2 is YYNGEE. The CDR3 sequence is 15 residues long. The ends were cut back, 0 bases at V and 0 bases at J, with 9 bases in the middle. CDR3 bases: TGTGCCAGCAGCGTAGCAACAGTGATGAACACTGAAGCTTTCTTT. Translated, it gives CASSVATVMNTEAFF. Together with reference TRBV9 and TRBJ1-1, the CDR3 gives the full variable domain: DSGVTQTPKHLITATGQRVTLRCSPRSGDLSVYWYQQSLDQGLQFLIQYYNGEERAKGNILERFSAQQFPDLHSELNLSSLELGDSALYFCASSVATVMNTEAFFGQGTRLTVV.